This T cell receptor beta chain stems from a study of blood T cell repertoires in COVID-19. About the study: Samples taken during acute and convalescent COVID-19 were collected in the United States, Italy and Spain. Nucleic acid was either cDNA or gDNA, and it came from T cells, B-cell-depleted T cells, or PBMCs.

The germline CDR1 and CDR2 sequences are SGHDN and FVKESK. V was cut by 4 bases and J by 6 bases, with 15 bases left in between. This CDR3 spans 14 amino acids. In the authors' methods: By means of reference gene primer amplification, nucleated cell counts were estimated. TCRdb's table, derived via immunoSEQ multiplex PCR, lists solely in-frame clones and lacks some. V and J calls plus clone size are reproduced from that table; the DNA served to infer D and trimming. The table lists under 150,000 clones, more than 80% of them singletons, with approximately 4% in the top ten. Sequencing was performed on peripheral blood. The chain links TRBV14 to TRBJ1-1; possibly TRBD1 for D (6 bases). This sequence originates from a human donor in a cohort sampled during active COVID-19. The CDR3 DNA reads TGTGCCAGCAGCCGGGAACAGGGCCGCGCTGAAGCTTTCTTT. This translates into CASSREQGRAEAFF.